A single sample gave rise to the 17 T cell receptor beta chains below, sequenced in a study of blood T cell repertoires in COVID-19. Sequencing used immunoSEQ multiplex PCR; TCRdb keeps in-frame clones, though not all of them. The sample has around 100,000 clones; roughly 82% are singletons. The material sequenced was peripheral blood. These receptors originate from a man between 60 and 75 years old with acute or convalescent COVID-19.

The V call is TRBV12-3 or TRBV12-4, the J call TRBJ1-5; 9 bases map to TRBD1. This CDR3 region has 13 residues. J gave up 7 bases and V 6 bases, and 4 bases lay outside the gene matches. Here the CDR3 reads CASRGQGRQPQHF. As DNA, the CDR3 is TGTGCCAGCAGGGGACAGGGAAGACAGCCCCAGCATTTT.

The chain combines TRBV29-1 with TRBJ2-5; D gene uncertain. Germline V gene sequence: CDR1 SQVTM, CDR2 ANQGSEA. The CDR3 is made up of 12 amino acids. V gave up 4 bases and J gave up 1 base, with 7 bases separating them. The CDR3 region is CSVGSLQETQYF. Written as DNA, the CDR3 is TGCAGCGTTGGAAGCCTCCAAGAGACCCAGTACTTC.

The chain combines TRBV30 with TRBJ2-3, with 10 bases matching TRBD2. The V segment lost 2 bases and the J segment 1 base; nucleotides outside the gene matches: 6. The CDR3 has 16 amino acids. The V gene's germline CDR1 is GTSNPN and CDR2 SVGIG (reference sequence). The CDR3 bases are TGTGCCTGGAGTATACATAGCGGGGGGCGCACAGATACGCAGTATTTT. The encoded protein is CAWSIHSGGRTDTQYF.

The chain links TRBV3-1 (or the pseudogene TRBV3-2) to TRBJ2-3, with 7 bases fitting TRBD1. Per the germline V gene, CDR1 is LGHDT and CDR2 is YNNKEL (reference sequence). The CDR3 runs to 15 residues. J was trimmed by 5 bases and V by 6 bases; bases with no gene match: 11. In DNA form, the CDR3 reads TGTGCCAGCAGTTTAGAGGGGGCCCTTGGAGATACGCAGTATTTT. It specifies CASSLEGALGDTQYF.

The gene calls are TRBV13 and TRBJ2-1, with 10 nucleotides matching TRBD2. The length of the CDR3 is 16 residues. CDR1 and CDR2 (germline): PRHDT, FYEKMQ (reference sequence). Germline trimming cut 4 bases from V and 4 bases from J; bases unmatched to any gene: 7. CDR3 residues: CASSSSGLAIYNEQFF. The CDR3 nucleotides are TGTGCCAGCAGCTCCTCGGGACTAGCGATATACAATGAGCAGTTCTTC.

The chain uses TRBV4-1 and TRBJ2-3, with D uncertain. Germline values: CDR1 MGHRA, CDR2 YSYEKL. This CDR3 contains 16 residues. Between the trimmed V and J ends, which lost 0 bases and 0 bases, there was a span of 10 bases. The CDR3 DNA reads as TGCGCCAGCAGCCAAGAGAAGCTAACTAGCACAGATACGCAGTATTTT. This codes for CASSQEKLTSTDTQYF.

The V gene is TRBV10-2, the J gene TRBJ2-7; D not resolved. The germline V gene encodes CDR1 WSHSY and CDR2 SAAADI. The CDR3 is 17 residues long. Trimming removed 4 bases from V and 3 bases from J, with 22 bases in between. CDR3: CASSGPTRHIRFYEQYF. The CDR3 DNA sequence: TGCGCCAGCAGTGGGCCTACCCGACATATTCGGTTCTACGAGCAGTACTTC.

This chain joins TRBV25-1 and TRBJ1-5; TRBD1 is a possible D gene (5 bases). Trimming removed 2 bases at V and 7 bases at J, with 12 bases between. Germline V gives CDR1 MGHDK, CDR2 SYGVNS. The CDR3 is 14 residues long. DNA of the CDR3: TGTGCCAGCAGTGAACCAGGGTTGGTGCAGCCCCAGCATTTT. It codes for CASSEPGLVQPQHF.

The chain couples TRBV10-3 to TRBJ1-1; D may be TRBD1 (5 bases). Germline CDR1 is ENHRY and CDR2 is SYGVKD. The V gene lost 7 bases and the J gene lost 4 bases, with 19 bases spanning the gap. The CDR3 has 15 residues. CDR3 in DNA: TGTGCCATCAAAGACCTCCAGGGACTGGGCACTGAAGCTTTCTTT. It yields the protein CAIKDLQGLGTEAFF.

V and J are TRBV10-3 and TRBJ2-5, with a possible D match to TRBD2 (6 bases). The CDR3 is 14 residues long. CDR1 and CDR2 from the germline V gene are ENHRY and SYGVKD. The CDR3 nucleotides read TGTGCTCAACACAAGATAGCGGATGAAGAGACCCAGTACTTC. Its translation: CAQHKIADEETQYF.

The chain combines TRBV7-3 with TRBJ2-4; 7 bases match TRBD1. Germline V CDR1 and CDR2: SGHTA, FQGTGA. This CDR3 comprises 18 residues. V lost 7 bases and J lost 1; bases outside the gene matches: 16. The CDR3 loop reads CASTTTGRGVGAKNIQYF. The CDR3 DNA sequence: TGTGCCAGCACCACGACAGGGCGAGGGGTCGGGGCCAAAAACATTCAGTACTTC.

This chain uses TRBV7-2 with TRBJ1-1; D possibly corresponds to TRBD1 (5 bases). The CDR3 is made up of 15 amino acids. Germline CDR1 is SGHTA and CDR2 is FQGNSA. Trimming shortened V by 5 bases and J by 1 base, and 14 bases separated the two germline ends. CDR3 in amino acids: CASSPHFRGNTEAFF. The CDR3 DNA sequence: TGTGCCAGCAGCCCGCACTTTAGGGGGAACACTGAAGCTTTCTTT.

Only a few counts were recorded for this clone. The V gene is TRBV12-3 or TRBV12-4, the J gene TRBJ1-1, with D perhaps TRBD1 (6 bases). V lost 6 bases and J lost 0, with 8 bases in between. This CDR3 contains 13 residues. The CDR3 protein is CASRGHMNTEAFF. The CDR3 region has the DNA TGTGCCAGCAGGGGACATATGAACACTGAAGCTTTCTTT.

The chain links TRBV5-4 to TRBJ1-2, with TRBD1 identical over 10 bases. Trimming removed 3 bases from V and 5 bases from J; junction bases left unmatched: 1. The V gene's germline CDR1 is SGHNT and CDR2 YYREEE (reference sequence). The CDR3 loop spans 13 amino acids. CDR3 protein: CASSSGQGYGYTF. Here the CDR3 DNA reads TGTGCCAGCAGCTCGGGACAGGGGTATGGCTACACCTTC. The variable domain in full, with the rest retrieved from reference TRBV5-4 and TRBJ1-2, is ETGVTQSPTHLIKTRGQQVTLRCSSQSGHNTVSWYQQALGQGPQFIFQYYREEENGRGNFPPRFSGLQFPNYSSELNVNALELDDSALYLCASSSGQGYGYTFGSGTRLTVV.

The rearrangement joins TRBV9 to TRBJ2-5, with TRBD2 matching over 7 bases. There are 14 residues in the CDR3. Germline lookup yields CDR1 SGDLS and CDR2 YYNGEE. V gave up 4 bases and J gave up 7 bases; unmatched junction bases: 10. The CDR3 spells CASSISSGGGTQYF. The DNA for the CDR3 is TGTGCCAGCAGCATCTCTAGCGGCGGGGGGACCCAGTACTTC.

The chain has TRBV11-2 and TRBJ2-3; D is unclear. The CDR3 is 12 amino acids. Trimming stripped 5 bases from V and 2 bases from J, with 5 bases between. Germline values: CDR1 SGHAT, CDR2 FQNNGV. The CDR3 loop reads CASSILTDTQYF. The CDR3 DNA reads TGTGCCAGCAGCATACTCACAGATACGCAGTATTTT.

This clone has only one observation. The chain links TRBV5-1 to TRBJ1-6; possible D gene TRBD1, 6 bases. The ends were cut back, 2 bases at V and 5 bases at J, with 14 bases in the middle. The CDR3 totals 16 residues. Germline V CDR1 and CDR2: SGHRS, YFSETQ. This chain's CDR3 is CASSFFLGGDNSPLHF. The DNA of the CDR3 is TGCGCCAGCAGCTTCTTTCTAGGGGGAGATAATTCACCCCTCCACTTT.